Listed here is a single T cell receptor (beta chain). The data are from a study of blood T cell repertoires in COVID-19. The overall study: Spain, Italy and the United States supplied samples that represented acute and convalescent COVID-19. The cDNA or gDNA used as material had been derived from T cells, B-cell-depleted T cells, or PBMCs.

Methods used by the authors: Quantification of nucleated cells was approximated via reference gene primer amplification. Repertoires were generated with immunoSEQ multiplex PCR, while TCRdb's copy carries only in-frame clones and drops some. V and J calls and clone size are as listed in that table; D and trimming were resolved from the DNA. The sample yields approximately 53,000 clones, more than 75% seen once. The CDR3 sequence is 12 residues long. CDR1 and CDR2 (germline): SQVTM, ANQGSEA. V trimming: 7 bases; J trimming: 2 bases; junction bases outside the gene matches: 4. This chain connects TRBV29-1 to TRBJ1-2; 7 bases agree with TRBD1. The TCR originated in a woman aged 60-75 years with acute or convalescent COVID-19. Material: peripheral blood. The CDR3 spells CSADRENYGYTF. CDR3 DNA: TGCAGCGCCGACAGGGAGAACTATGGCTACACCTTC.